This TCR beta chain was captured by sequencing in a study of control samples from healthy donors and cancer patients. Libraries were prepared by immunoSEQ multiplex PCR; TCRdb keeps only in-frame clonotypes and omits some of them. In the table there are 100,000 to 150,000 clones, around 92% of which are singletons. Between the trimmed V and J ends, which lost 0 bases and 5 bases, there was a span of 12 bases. From germline, CDR1 is SGHNT and CDR2 YYREEE (reference sequence). The CDR3 contains 14 residues. Sequencing was carried out using PBMCs. The rearrangement joins TRBV5-4 to TRBJ2-7, with D perhaps being TRBD1 or TRBD2 (5 bases each). The TCR comes from a man at least 80 years old with head and neck cancer. The CDR3 here is CASSLDGWGNEQYF. The DNA of the CDR3 is TGTGCCAGCAGCTTGGATGGGTGGGGGAACGAGCAGTACTTC.